This T cell receptor (beta chain) was found in a study of T cell repertoires in cytomegalovirus infection. For the study at large: The public TCR beta signatures pointed to both CMV infection and matching HLA type.

The CDR3 runs 17 residues. Germline V gives CDR1 SGHTA, CDR2 FQGNSA. The V end was cut by 1 base, the J end by 4 bases, with 17 bases between. TCRdb itself ran the reads through MiXCR, one entry per CDR3 protein. The top ten hold over 12% of the sample, which has about 900,000 distinct CDR3 sequences, around 29% seen once. This clonotype showed up many times. The antigen remains undetermined. This clonotype originated in a human donor in good health (CMV status not recorded). Some clones in this sample may be carry-over from other donors' samples. V is TRBV7-2 and J is TRBJ2-1; tentatively, D is TRBD1 or TRBD2 (5 bases each). Specimen: cultured CD8+ T cells from PBMCs, collected from culture after CMV antigen stimulation. The CDR3 loop is CASSLERGPRLYNEQFF. The CDR3 coding sequence is TGTGCCAGCAGCTTAGAAAGGGGACCGAGGCTATACAATGAGCAGTTCTTC.